The sequence of this TCR beta chain was determined in a study of regulatory T cells in long-lasting Graves disease. Study-level information: By definition, persistent Graves' disease involved antithyroid drugs for over 5 years alongside positive TSH receptor antibodies. General study results and limits: Accuracy may have suffered from the small sample size.

V lost 6 bases and J lost 2, with 16 bases in between. The CDR3 spans 14 residues. CDR1 is DFQATT and CDR2 is SNEGSKA in the germline V gene (reference sequence). This clonotype was seen ten or more times. The antigen is not known. Time point meaning: persistent/refractory GD, antithyroid drugs over 5 years with positive TRAb. Extracted RNA from PBMCs served as the source of the TCR library. Libraries of TCR beta came from iRepertoire HTBI primers plus Arm-PCR of CDR3 regions. MiXCR, run by TCRdb on the multiplex PCR reads, gives a single entry per CDR3 protein. The table includes 500,000 to 700,000 distinct CDR3 sequences, about 30% detected once.

The chain is built from TRBV20-1 and TRBJ1-1; the D gene is possibly TRBD1 (5 bases). This receptor was obtained from a female donor with Graves disease. The starting material was peripheral blood mononuclear cells (PBMCs), obtained when the disease was refractory, from a patient treated with antithyroid drugs. The CDR3 coding sequence is TGCAGTGCCCTCCTGGGGGGTCGAAACACTGAAGCTTTCTTT. The encoded protein is CSALLGGRNTEAFF.